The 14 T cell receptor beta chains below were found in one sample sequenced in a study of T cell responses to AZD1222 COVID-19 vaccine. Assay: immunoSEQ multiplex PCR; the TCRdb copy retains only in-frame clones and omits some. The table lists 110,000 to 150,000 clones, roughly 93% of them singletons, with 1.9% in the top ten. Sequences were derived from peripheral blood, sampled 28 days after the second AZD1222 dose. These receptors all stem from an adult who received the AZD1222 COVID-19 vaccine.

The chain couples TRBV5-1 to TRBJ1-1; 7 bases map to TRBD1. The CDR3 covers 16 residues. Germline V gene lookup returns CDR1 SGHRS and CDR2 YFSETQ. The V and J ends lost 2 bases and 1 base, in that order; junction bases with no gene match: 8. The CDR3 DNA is TGCGCCAGCAGCTTCGAACAGGGGATATCGAACACTGAAGCTTTCTTT. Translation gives CASSFEQGISNTEAFF.

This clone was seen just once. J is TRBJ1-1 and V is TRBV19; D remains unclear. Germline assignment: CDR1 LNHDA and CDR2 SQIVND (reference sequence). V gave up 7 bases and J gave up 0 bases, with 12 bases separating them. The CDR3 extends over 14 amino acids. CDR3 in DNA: TGTGCCAGTAATCAAAACCGGATGAACACTGAAGCTTTCTTT. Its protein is CASNQNRMNTEAFF.

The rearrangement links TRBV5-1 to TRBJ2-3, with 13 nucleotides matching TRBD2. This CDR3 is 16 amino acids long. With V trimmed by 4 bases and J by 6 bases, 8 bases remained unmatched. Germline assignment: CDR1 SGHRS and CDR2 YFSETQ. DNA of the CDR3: TGCGCCAGCAGCGGGACTAGCGGGGTGCCCTGGGATACGCAGTATTTT. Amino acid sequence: CASSGTSGVPWDTQYF.

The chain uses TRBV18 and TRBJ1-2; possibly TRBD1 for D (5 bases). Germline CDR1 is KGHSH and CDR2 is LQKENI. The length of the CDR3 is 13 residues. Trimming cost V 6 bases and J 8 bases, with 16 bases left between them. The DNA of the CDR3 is TGTGCCAGCTCGCTGGGACCTGGGCGCGGCTACACCTTC. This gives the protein CASSLGPGRGYTF.

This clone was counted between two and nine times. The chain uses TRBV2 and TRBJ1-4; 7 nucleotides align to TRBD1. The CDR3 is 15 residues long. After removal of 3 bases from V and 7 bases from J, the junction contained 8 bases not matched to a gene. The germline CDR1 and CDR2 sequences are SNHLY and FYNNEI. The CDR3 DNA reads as TGTGCCAGCAGTGAGGAACAGGGGAGGGGTGAAAAACTGTTTTTT. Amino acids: CASSEEQGRGEKLFF.

For the CDR3, the DNA is TGTGCCAGCTCACCACGGACGGCAGACTTGAACACTGAAGCTTTCTTT. Translating gives CASSPRTADLNTEAFF. The chain has TRBV18 and TRBJ1-1; D gene unclear. The ends were cut back, 1 base at V and 0 bases at J, with 12 bases in the middle. CDR3 length: 16 residues. The germline gives CDR1 KGHSH, CDR2 LQKENI. Full variable domain (outside the CDR3, taken from reference TRBV18 and TRBJ1-1): NAGVMQNPRHLVRRRGQEARLRCSPMKGHSHVYWYRQLPEEGLKFMVYLQKENIIDESGMPKERFSAEFPKEGPSILRIQQVVRGDSAAYFCASSPRTADLNTEAFFGQGTRLTVV.

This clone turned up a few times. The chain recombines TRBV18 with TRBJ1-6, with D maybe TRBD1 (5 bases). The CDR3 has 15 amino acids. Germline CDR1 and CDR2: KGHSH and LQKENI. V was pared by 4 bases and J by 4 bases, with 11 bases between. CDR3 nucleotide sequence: TGTGCCAGCTCACTTCAGGGTTCTTATAATTCACCCCTCCACTTT. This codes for CASSLQGSYNSPLHF.

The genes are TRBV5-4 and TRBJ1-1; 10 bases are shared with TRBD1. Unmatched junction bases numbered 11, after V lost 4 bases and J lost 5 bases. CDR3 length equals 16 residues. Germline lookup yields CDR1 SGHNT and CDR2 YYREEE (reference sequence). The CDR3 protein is CASSNPGQGVGTEAFF. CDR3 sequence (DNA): TGTGCCAGCAGCAACCCCGGACAGGGGGTTGGGACTGAAGCTTTCTTT.

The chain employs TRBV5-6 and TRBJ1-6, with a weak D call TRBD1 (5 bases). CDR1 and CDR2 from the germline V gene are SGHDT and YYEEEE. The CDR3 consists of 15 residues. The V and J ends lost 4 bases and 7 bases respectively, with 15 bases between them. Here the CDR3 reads CASSAGKYRNSPLHF. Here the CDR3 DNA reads TGTGCCAGCAGCGCAGGGAAATATCGCAATTCACCCCTCCACTTT.

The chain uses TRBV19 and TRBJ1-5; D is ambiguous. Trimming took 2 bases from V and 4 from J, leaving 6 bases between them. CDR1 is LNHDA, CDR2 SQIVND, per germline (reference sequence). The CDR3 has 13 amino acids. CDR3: CASSIIRNQPQHF. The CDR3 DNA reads TGTGCCAGTAGTATAATTCGGAATCAGCCCCAGCATTTT.

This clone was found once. Here the CDR3 reads CASSGGIRGYTF. Here the CDR3 DNA reads TGTGCCAGCAGCGGAGGGATTCGTGGCTACACCTTC. The chain uses TRBV9 and TRBJ1-2; no definite D call. V was pared by 3 bases and J by 7 bases, with 10 bases between. The germline V gene has CDR1 SGDLS and CDR2 YYNGEE. CDR3 length: 12 amino acids.

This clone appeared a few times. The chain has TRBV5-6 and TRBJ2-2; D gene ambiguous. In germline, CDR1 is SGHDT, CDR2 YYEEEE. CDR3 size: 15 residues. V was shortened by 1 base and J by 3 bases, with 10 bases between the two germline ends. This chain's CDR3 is CASSLYEAYTGELFF. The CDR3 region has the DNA TGTGCCAGCAGCTTGTACGAGGCTTACACCGGGGAGCTGTTTTTT.

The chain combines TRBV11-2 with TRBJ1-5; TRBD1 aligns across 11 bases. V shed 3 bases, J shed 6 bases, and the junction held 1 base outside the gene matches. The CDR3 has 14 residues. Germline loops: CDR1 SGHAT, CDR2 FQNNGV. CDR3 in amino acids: CASSLDRGRQPQHF. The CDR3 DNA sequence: TGTGCCAGCAGCTTGGACAGGGGGCGTCAGCCCCAGCATTTT.

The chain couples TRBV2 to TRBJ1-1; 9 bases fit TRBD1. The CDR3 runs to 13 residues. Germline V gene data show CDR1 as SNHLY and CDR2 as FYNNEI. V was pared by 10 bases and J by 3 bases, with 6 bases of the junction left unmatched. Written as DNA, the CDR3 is TGTGCCACCGCCAGGGACAGGGACACTGAAGCTTTCTTT. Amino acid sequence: CATARDRDTEAFF.